These T cell receptor beta chains were read from a single sample in a study of shared clonotypes between healthy human individuals. TCRdb's table, derived via immunoSEQ multiplex PCR, lists solely in-frame clones and lacks some. The data hold more than 2 million clones, with around 95% observed a single time. Sequenced material: naive CD4+ T cells sorted from blood. The receptors stem from a man younger than 35 in good health. The CDR3 runs from the conserved cysteine through the conserved F or W. D genes are given only for firm matches. The size of a clone is reported for some rows only, either as once, few or many, or as a class for expanded clones.

j_gene: TRBJ2-5
abundance: -
v_gene: TRBV7-9
d_gene: -
CDR3nt: TGTGCCAGCAGCTTAAGGGCCAACCAAGAGACCCAGTACTTC
CDR3aa: CASSLRANQETQYF

j_gene: TRBJ2-7
abundance: -
v_gene: TRBV7-9
d_gene: TRBD1
CDR3nt: TGTGCCAGCACAGTGGGGGACAGGGGATCCCCCTACGAGCAGTACTTC
CDR3aa: CASTVGDRGSPYEQYF

j_gene: TRBJ1-6
abundance: -
v_gene: TRBV19
d_gene: -
CDR3nt: TGTGCCAGTAGCGAGGGTGCAGGGGCACCCCTCCACTTT
CDR3aa: CASSEGAGAPLHF

j_gene: TRBJ2-5
abundance: once
v_gene: TRBV7-2
d_gene: -
CDR3nt: TGTGCCAGCAGCCGTTGGCGGACTGAGACCCAGTACTTC
CDR3aa: CASSRWRTETQYF

j_gene: TRBJ1-2
abundance: -
v_gene: TRBV30
d_gene: -
CDR3nt: TGTGCCTGGACCCCGGAGGGGGATGGCTACACCTTC
CDR3aa: CAWTPEGDGYTF

j_gene: TRBJ2-1
abundance: -
v_gene: TRBV7-9
d_gene: -
CDR3nt: TGTGCCAGCAGCTTAGCAGGGGTCACCGGCAATGAGCAGTTCTTC
CDR3aa: CASSLAGVTGNEQFF

j_gene: TRBJ1-3
abundance: -
v_gene: TRBV6-1
d_gene: -
CDR3nt: TGTGCCAGCAGATACCACAGCGGAAACACCATATATTTT
CDR3aa: CASRYHSGNTIYF

j_gene: TRBJ1-6
abundance: -
v_gene: TRBV28
d_gene: -
CDR3nt: TGTGCCAGCAGTCCCCGACATCCGATTGACTCACCCCTCCACTTT
CDR3aa: CASSPRHPIDSPLHF

j_gene: TRBJ2-7
abundance: -
v_gene: TRBV19
d_gene: -
CDR3nt: TGTGCCAGTTCCGATGTAGTTAAAGTATCCTACGAGCAGTACTTC
CDR3aa: CASSDVVKVSYEQYF

j_gene: TRBJ2-7
abundance: -
v_gene: TRBV28
d_gene: -
CDR3nt: TGTGCCAGCAGTTATAGTGACTCCTACGAGCAGTACTTC
CDR3aa: CASSYSDSYEQYF

j_gene: TRBJ1-1
abundance: few
v_gene: TRBV5-5
d_gene: -
CDR3nt: TGTGCCAGCAGCTTGGTTTCAGGGAACACTGAAGCTTTCTTT
CDR3aa: CASSLVSGNTEAFF

j_gene: TRBJ1-1
abundance: -
v_gene: TRBV6-5
d_gene: TRBD1
CDR3nt: TGTGCCAGCAGTTACTATGGGACAGGGTGGAACACTGAAGCTTTCTTT
CDR3aa: CASSYYGTGWNTEAFF

j_gene: TRBJ1-3
abundance: -
v_gene: TRBV7-2
d_gene: TRBD1
CDR3nt: TGTGCCAGCAGCTTAGCCGGGACAGGGATAGGAAACACCATATATTTT
CDR3aa: CASSLAGTGIGNTIYF

j_gene: TRBJ2-3
abundance: -
v_gene: TRBV28
d_gene: -
CDR3nt: TGTGCCAGCAGTTTTAGGATCCGAGACTCCTACACAGATACGCAGTATTTT
CDR3aa: CASSFRIRDSYTDTQYF

j_gene: TRBJ1-6
abundance: -
v_gene: TRBV27
d_gene: -
CDR3nt: TGTGCCAGCAGGACTTTGGATGGTTTTAGCTCCTATAATTCACCCCTCCACTTT
CDR3aa: CASRTLDGFSSYNSPLHF

j_gene: TRBJ2-3
abundance: -
v_gene: TRBV6-5
d_gene: TRBD2
CDR3nt: TGTGCCAGCAGGACTCCTAGCGGGGGGAAAGATACGCAGTATTTT
CDR3aa: CASRTPSGGKDTQYF

j_gene: TRBJ1-3
abundance: -
v_gene: TRBV19
d_gene: -
CDR3nt: TGTGCCAGTAGGACAGGTTCCACCGGAAACACCATATATTTT
CDR3aa: CASRTGSTGNTIYF

j_gene: TRBJ2-7
abundance: -
v_gene: TRBV5-1
d_gene: TRBD1
CDR3nt: TGCGCCAGCGGAGACCGGGACAGGGGGCCCTACGAGCAGTACTTC
CDR3aa: CASGDRDRGPYEQYF

j_gene: TRBJ1-2
abundance: -
v_gene: TRBV10-3
d_gene: -
CDR3nt: TGTGCCATCAGTGACGGTTTGTCTGGCTACACCTTC
CDR3aa: CAISDGLSGYTF

j_gene: TRBJ2-7
abundance: -
v_gene: TRBV5-3
d_gene: -
CDR3nt: TGTGCCAGAAGCGCTACCCTAACCGAGTGGGACGAGCAGTACTTC
CDR3aa: CARSATLTEWDEQYF

j_gene: TRBJ2-7
abundance: -
v_gene: TRBV9
d_gene: TRBD2
CDR3nt: TGTGCCAGCAGCGTAGATGACGGGAGGGCCTACGAGCAGTACTTC
CDR3aa: CASSVDDGRAYEQYF

j_gene: TRBJ2-5
abundance: -
v_gene: TRBV7-2
d_gene: TRBD1
CDR3nt: TGTGCCAGCAGCTACAGGGGGGAGACCCAGTACTTC
CDR3aa: CASSYRGETQYF

j_gene: TRBJ2-3
abundance: -
v_gene: TRBV10-3
d_gene: TRBD1
CDR3nt: TGTGCCATCAGTGCTGGGACAGGCCTCGGGGATACGCAGTATTTT
CDR3aa: CAISAGTGLGDTQYF

j_gene: TRBJ2-1
abundance: -
v_gene: TRBV25-1
d_gene: TRBD1
CDR3nt: TGTGCCAGCAGTCTAGGACAGGGGTTCATCGATGAGCAGTTCTTC
CDR3aa: CASSLGQGFIDEQFF

j_gene: TRBJ1-4
abundance: -
v_gene: TRBV5-6
d_gene: -
CDR3nt: TGTGCCAGCAGCAAAAGGGAAACCGGATTAAGGAAAAAACTGTTTTTT
CDR3aa: CASSKRETGLRKKLFF

j_gene: TRBJ1-2
abundance: -
v_gene: TRBV7-9
d_gene: -
CDR3nt: TGTGCCAGCAGCTTAGAAGCAGGAGATTATGGCTACACCTTC
CDR3aa: CASSLEAGDYGYTF

j_gene: TRBJ1-6
abundance: -
v_gene: TRBV30
d_gene: -
CDR3nt: TGTGCCTGGAGCGTCGGGGGGAATTCACCCCTCCACTTT
CDR3aa: CAWSVGGNSPLHF

j_gene: TRBJ1-1
abundance: -
v_gene: TRBV28
d_gene: -
CDR3nt: TGTGCCAGCACCGGGGGCAAACCGGGGGAAGCTTTCTTT
CDR3aa: CASTGGKPGEAFF

j_gene: TRBJ2-1
abundance: -
v_gene: TRBV28
d_gene: TRBD1
CDR3nt: TGTGCCAGCAGTCCCCAGCAGGGGGCTACCTACAATGAGCAGTTCTTC
CDR3aa: CASSPQQGATYNEQFF

j_gene: TRBJ2-5
abundance: -
v_gene: TRBV30
d_gene: -
CDR3nt: TGTGCCTGGGGGGGCGGTGAGACCCAGTACTTC
CDR3aa: CAWGGGETQYF

j_gene: TRBJ1-2
abundance: -
v_gene: TRBV25-1
d_gene: TRBD1
CDR3nt: TGTGCCAGCAGTGAGAGTGGACAGGGTAATAAGAAAACACGCTACACCTTC
CDR3aa: CASSESGQGNKKTRYTF

j_gene: TRBJ2-3
abundance: -
v_gene: TRBV7-3
d_gene: -
CDR3nt: TGTGCCAGCAGCTTAGATGGCGGTAAGGCAGATACGCAGTATTTT
CDR3aa: CASSLDGGKADTQYF

j_gene: TRBJ1-5
abundance: -
v_gene: TRBV5-8
d_gene: -
CDR3nt: TGTGCCAGCAGCCCTCCGGTAAATCAGCCCCAGCATTTT
CDR3aa: CASSPPVNQPQHF

j_gene: TRBJ2-5
abundance: -
v_gene: TRBV7-3
d_gene: -
CDR3nt: TGTGCCAGCAGCTTAACGAATGCTGGCGAGACCCAGTACTTC
CDR3aa: CASSLTNAGETQYF

j_gene: TRBJ1-1
abundance: -
v_gene: TRBV2
d_gene: TRBD1
CDR3nt: TGTGCCAGCAGTGAAGCGCAGGGGGCCAGAACTGAAGCTTTCTTT
CDR3aa: CASSEAQGARTEAFF

j_gene: TRBJ1-1
abundance: -
v_gene: TRBV6-1
d_gene: -
CDR3nt: TGTGCCAGCAGTGGACAGACTCCGAACACTGAAGCTTTCTTT
CDR3aa: CASSGQTPNTEAFF

j_gene: TRBJ1-2
abundance: once
v_gene: TRBV6-5
d_gene: -
CDR3nt: TGTGCCAGCAGTGTAGACGGGACCTACTGGGATGGCTACACCTTC
CDR3aa: CASSVDGTYWDGYTF

j_gene: TRBJ2-3
abundance: -
v_gene: TRBV7-3
d_gene: -
CDR3nt: TGTGCCAGCAGCTTAAGGCAGGGGGGTACAGATACGCAGTATTTT
CDR3aa: CASSLRQGGTDTQYF